The rows below give T cell receptor beta chains drawn from one sample of a study of T cell clonotyping in hematopoietic cell transplantation. Assay: immunoSEQ multiplex PCR; the TCRdb copy retains only in-frame clones and omits some. The data contain roughly 11,000 clones, roughly 87% of them singletons. This specimen was PBMCs, taken 100 days after allogeneic stem cell transplant. These receptors all stem from a female patient aged 60 or older who had an allogeneic stem cell transplant from an unrelated donor, so the T cells may come from the graft donor. Some clones in this sample may be carry-over from other donors' samples. Both conserved end residues are part of each CDR3.

V gene	CDR3 length	CDR3 protein
TRBV18	13	CASSPWGEETQYF
TRBV28	15	CASSRGRLVYQPQHF
TRBV27	12	CASWDSSYEQYF
TRBV4-3	16	CASSQDWTAANYGYTF
TRBV6-4	14	CASTVTSNTGELFF
TRBV7-2	15	CASSLQSATTDGYTF
TRBV5-1	18	CASSLLQLGLAGPYEQYF
TRBV29-1	13	CSVLDSMRETQYF
TRBV6-5	14	CASSYFALNTEAFF
TRBV9	14	CASSVVDSHTEAFF
TRBV19	15	CASSIGDFGRNTQYF
TRBV7-8	14	CASSLVGSGETQYF
TRBV4-3	15	CASSQDYISGNTIYF
TRBV7-9	18	CASSLGTGTGGGYTEAFF
TRBV29-1	12	CSVDRGVTEAFF
TRBV28	16	CASSPISDRLGEKLFF
TRBV5-1	15	CASSPDSSTNEKLFF
TRBV6-1	11	CASRDMYGYTF
TRBV6-6	15	CASSYSGQLNYGYTF
TRBV6-5	15	CASSRGQRASYEQYF
TRBV7-9	13	CASSLGQALGYTF
TRBV11-3	13	CASSRGGWNEQFF
TRBV7-8	18	CASSLRRPGQGGNQPQHF
TRBV28	13	CASREGRAGTQYF
TRBV4-1	14	CASSQGPNTGELFF
TRBV7-9	13	CASSSPGNTEAFF
TRBV7-6	14	CASSPVGGQDGYTF
TRBV10-3	15	CAIEATGLSGNTIYF
TRBV6-6	14	CASTTADNYQPQHF
TRBV9	17	CASSAPSGEGPAGELFF
TRBV4-1	14	CASSQVSQDTEAFF
TRBV9	16	CASSVAYRSVGNTIYF
TRBV9	14	CASSVAYRGREQYF
TRBV5-6	14	CASSLTTVPYEQYF
TRBV19	13	CASSTFGEQPQHF
TRBV7-6	18	CASSPKAGVGSGANVLTF
TRBV11-2	14	CASSMTGGSTTQYF
TRBV11-1	18	CASSVRPDILESSYEQYF
TRBV6-5	15	CASSYGPESNQPQHF
TRBV27	15	CASSLSGLAPNEQFF
TRBV5-4	17	CASSLGGETGGLSEAFF
TRBV4-2	16	CASSQGSGRSTGELFF
TRBV10-2	13	CASSDDASYEQYF
TRBV5-1	15	CASSLEGRTSNEQFF
TRBV6-5	15	CASSFTGQSYNEQFF
TRBV7-2	19	CASSLSLTGGGSANYGYTF
TRBV7-2	13	CASSLDGQSAQHF
TRBV7-2	12	CASSRINQPQHF
TRBV2	13	CASSGLVVNEQFF
TRBV7-9	12	CASSRTDYEQYF
TRBV7-9	15	CASRPPDRVEETQYF